The 15 T cell receptor beta chains below come from one sample, sequenced in a study of blood T cell repertoires in COVID-19. Clones were sequenced by immunoSEQ multiplex PCR, and TCRdb holds only the in-frame ones, with some missing. The sample lists about 88,000 clones; 90% were seen once. Sequencing used peripheral blood. The receptors shown here come from a man in his sixties with acute or convalescent COVID-19.

This chain connects TRBV4-2 to TRBJ1-6; D unresolved. Germline values: CDR1 LGHNA, CDR2 YNFKEQ. V dropped 0 bases and J dropped 9 bases, with 18 bases sitting between them. The CDR3 is 17 residues long. Here the CDR3 DNA reads TGTGCCAGCAGCCAAGACGCCCCCATGCAGGTTTTTTCACCCCTCCACTTT. Protein sequence: CASSQDAPMQVFSPLHF.

The rearrangement joins TRBV6-2 or TRBV6-3 to TRBJ1-2; no firm D call. V gave up 6 bases and J gave up 4 bases, with 12 bases separating them. This CDR3 spans 13 amino acids. The germline CDR1 and CDR2 sequences are MNHEY and SVGEGT. In DNA, the CDR3 is TGTGCCAGCAGCTCGGACGGGAGCTATGGCTACACCTTC. This translates into CASSSDGSYGYTF.

The chain is built from TRBV9 and TRBJ2-1; 12 positions match TRBD2. Germline CDR1 and CDR2: SGDLS and YYNGEE. The CDR3 is 16 residues long. The V gene end was trimmed by 4 bases and the J gene end by 7 bases; junction bases not matched to a gene: 9. The CDR3 region has the DNA TGTGCCAGCAGCCCTCTATCTAGCGGGAGGGGTAATGAGCAGTTCTTC. This encodes CASSPLSSGRGNEQFF.

This sequence joins TRBV27 and TRBJ1-5; D uncertain. The germline V and J ends were trimmed by 7 bases and 0 bases, with 13 bases remaining between them. Germline assignment: CDR1 MNHEY and CDR2 SMNVEV (reference sequence). The CDR3 consists of 15 residues. CDR3 DNA: TGTGCCAGCATGTTCTCGGTCGGTAGCAATCAGCCCCAGCATTTT. It encodes CASMFSVGSNQPQHF.

The chain has TRBV28 and TRBJ2-1, with TRBD2 as a possible D gene (6 bases). Trimming left V 2 bases short and J 11 bases short, with 16 bases between. The CDR3 is 14 amino acids. CDR1 and CDR2 from the germline V gene are MDHEN and SYDVKM. CDR3 in amino acids: CASSLASGTPKQFF. The CDR3 DNA reads as TGTGCCAGCAGTTTAGCATCCGGGACTCCTAAGCAGTTCTTC.

CDR3 nucleotide sequence: TGTGCCAGCAGCTTTGGGACAGCTTCACCCCTCCACTTT. Translated: CASSFGTASPLHF. The J gene is TRBJ1-6, the V gene TRBV7-2; TRBD1 aligns across 7 bases. The J segment lost 9 bases and the V segment lost 3 bases, leaving 2 bases of the junction unmatched. This CDR3 has 13 residues. The germline gives CDR1 SGHTA, CDR2 FQGNSA.

The rearrangement uses TRBV5-1 and TRBJ2-3; TRBD2 agrees at 13 bases. This CDR3 contains 18 residues. V shed 4 bases, J shed 2 bases, and the junction held 10 bases outside the gene matches. Looked up from germline, CDR1 is SGHRS and CDR2 is YFSETQ. The CDR3 sequence: CASSPILAGGPATDTQYF. As DNA, the CDR3 is TGCGCCAGCAGCCCGATACTAGCGGGAGGGCCGGCCACAGATACGCAGTATTTT.

This chain uses TRBV27 with TRBJ2-1; weak D call: TRBD2 (6 bases). The CDR3 totals 14 residues. The germline V gene has CDR1 MNHEY and CDR2 SMNVEV (reference sequence). V lost 5 bases and J 10 bases, leaving 18 bases between the germline ends. The CDR3 bases are TGTGCCAGCAGTCCCAACCCTAGCGTCCGGGAGCAGTTCTTC. Its translation: CASSPNPSVREQFF.

The chain employs TRBV10-2 and TRBJ1-6, with 7 bases fitting TRBD1. CDR3 length: 12 amino acids. Germline V CDR1 and CDR2: WSHSY, SAAADI. V shed 8 bases and J 12 bases; nucleotides not matched to a gene: 7. As DNA, the CDR3 is TGCGCCAGCCGAACAGGGGCTGGACCCCTCCACTTT. Translating it yields CASRTGAGPLHF.

V gene TRBV20-1 combines with J gene TRBJ1-1; D is uncertain. Germline loops: CDR1 DFQATT, CDR2 SNEGSKA (reference sequence). CDR3 size: 10 residues. Trimming left V 0 bases short and J 11 bases short, with 7 bases between. This chain's CDR3 is CSARDISAFF. The CDR3 nucleotides are TGCAGTGCTAGAGATATTTCGGCTTTCTTT.

V and J are TRBV7-3 and TRBJ2-1; D is possibly TRBD1 (6 bases). The CDR3 extends over 16 amino acids. V was pared by 0 bases and J by 2 bases, with 11 bases between. CDR1 and CDR2 (germline): SGHTA, FQGTGA. The CDR3 reads CASSLTEDRTYNEQFF. CDR3 nucleotide sequence: TGTGCCAGCAGCTTAACGGAGGACAGAACCTACAATGAGCAGTTCTTC. The full variable domain, rest sourced from reference TRBV7-3 and TRBJ2-1, is GAGVSQTPSNKVTEKGKYVELRCDPISGHTALYWYRQSLGQGPEFLIYFQGTGAADDSGLPNDRFFAVRPEGSVSTLKIQRTERGDSAVYLCASSLTEDRTYNEQFFGPGTRLTVL.

This clone has more than one count but fewer than ten. The V call is TRBV7-8, the J call TRBJ2-7; D is unresolved. Germline V lookup: CDR1 SGHVS, CDR2 FQNEAQ. This CDR3 is 15 amino acids long. Trimming removed 1 base at V and 6 bases at J, with 16 bases between. The CDR3, as DNA: TGTGCCAGCAGCTTAGGGAGTAGCCCGAGGAGCGAGCAGTACTTC. It is translated as CASSLGSSPRSEQYF.

The V call is TRBV11-3, the J call TRBJ2-3, with a possible D match to TRBD2 (6 bases). The CDR3 length is 14 residues. Germline CDR1 is SGHNT and CDR2 is YENEEA. Trimming took 5 bases from V and 5 from J, leaving 14 bases between them. The CDR3: CASSPRTGRDTQYF. CDR3 nucleotide sequence: TGTGCCAGCAGCCCCCGGACCGGGAGAGATACGCAGTATTTT.

The chain's CDR3 is CASSAPGRVDGYTF. DNA of the CDR3: TGTGCCAGCAGTGCCCCGGGGAGGGTCGATGGCTACACCTTC. This chain connects TRBV28 to TRBJ1-2, with D uncertain. The germline V gene encodes CDR1 MDHEN and CDR2 SYDVKM. Between the trimmed V and J ends, which lost 5 bases and 6 bases, there was a span of 16 bases. The CDR3 has 14 amino acids.

This clone appeared a few times. The chain employs TRBV27 and TRBJ2-7, with 13 bases fitting TRBD2. CDR3 length: 13 amino acids. CDR1 is MNHEY, CDR2 SMNVEV, per germline (reference sequence). Unmatched junction bases numbered 1, after V lost 8 bases and J lost 3 bases. CDR3 in DNA: TGTGCCAGCGGACTAGCGGGAGTCTACGAGCAGTACTTC. Residues: CASGLAGVYEQYF.